Listed below are T cell receptor beta chains from one sample, sequenced in a study of blood T cells in healthy people across ages. TCRdb ran MiXCR on the 5' RACE reads and lists one entry per CDR3 protein. The sample consists of about 760,000 distinct CDR3 sequences, approximately 60% of them appearing once. Sequencing was carried out using blood. These receptor sequences come from a man aged 35-49 years in good health. The conserved cysteine and the conserved F or W are not part of the CDR3 here. Fields, in order: J gene, V gene, CDR3 protein.

TRBJ1-2	TRBV20-1	SADGTGAANYGYT
TRBJ2-1	TRBV15	ATTRGQGDNEQF
TRBJ1-1	TRBV27	ASRGDTEAF
TRBJ2-5	TRBV20-1	SARGGLRETQY
TRBJ2-7	TRBV20-1	SATLATRSYEQY
TRBJ2-1	TRBV9	ASSVDPDRPNKQF
TRBJ2-7	TRBV24-1	ATSDSMGPGAREQY
-	TRBV20-1	SALIPLAGGGYEQY
TRBJ2-5	TRBV27	ASSFAREETQY
-	TRBV6-6	ASYPSGQTNTEQY
TRBJ2-1	TRBV12-3/TRBV12-4	ASSSTGVSSYNEQF
TRBJ2-6	TRBV2	ASRPLASGANVLT
TRBJ1-4	TRBV12-3/TRBV12-4	ASSPGWVNEKLF
-	TRBV5-1	ASSLEGGEETQY
TRBJ1-1	TRBV20-1	RARQPNTEAF
TRBJ2-1	TRBV29-1	SVSSGVNEQF
TRBJ2-5	TRBV18	ASSPVATSYQETQY
TRBJ2-6	TRBV3-1	ASSEAWTSGANVLT
TRBJ1-6	TRBV5-6	ASSLVPQGASPLH
TRBJ1-2	TRBV29-1	SAKQGIYGYT
TRBJ2-1	TRBV10-3	AISEEVSAYYNEQF
TRBJ1-2	TRBV20-1	SARGFNYGYT
TRBJ2-5	TRBV30	AWSDGRKETQY
TRBJ2-1	TRBV12-5	ASGLPRDRGKHMEGDEQF
TRBJ2-1	TRBV20-1	SAREGLGQGPF
TRBJ2-2	TRBV7-9	ASRQDPGELF
TRBJ2-5	TRBV14	ASSHTGSGETQY
TRBJ2-5	TRBV29-1	SVEEAGGRSYKQY
TRBJ2-3	TRBV21-1	ASSKWERESTDTQY
TRBJ2-7	TRBV12-3/TRBV12-4	ARSLNFGGSGSYEQY
TRBJ2-1	TRBV3-1	ASSPLISGGYNEQF
TRBJ2-3	TRBV20-1	SATRLAGNTDTQY
TRBJ2-7	TRBV28	ASSPLLHVTRSYEQY
TRBJ1-6	TRBV25-1	ASSGAGAGPLH
TRBJ2-4	TRBV12-3/TRBV12-4	ASSLARLAKNIQY
TRBJ2-1	TRBV7-9	ASIFGPSGSQNNEQF
TRBJ1-1	TRBV6-5	ASRGTAGSLNTEAF
TRBJ2-6	TRBV5-5	ASSLLQGPSGANVLT
TRBJ2-3	TRBV4-3	ASSQAYLPDTQY
TRBJ2-3	TRBV7-2	ASSFKSPGLAADTQY
TRBJ2-5	TRBV7-2	ASRPGLDKETQY
TRBJ2-7	TRBV7-9	ASSSQGLEQY
TRBJ2-7	TRBV27	ASSYTRIGGGEQY
TRBJ2-1	TRBV20-1	SARIPISYNEQF
TRBJ1-2	TRBV6-5	ASSPRGDSRYGYT
TRBJ2-7	TRBV9	ASSASLTYEQY
TRBJ2-5	TRBV7-9	ASSVAGGAQY
TRBJ2-3	TRBV20-1	SVPPYGGLSRASGTQY
TRBJ2-3	TRBV4-2	ASSPSTSGGAWNTDTQY
TRBJ2-3	TRBV2	ASSRAGTSTDTQY
TRBJ1-2	TRBV7-6	ASSPGQQNYGYT
TRBJ2-3	TRBV6-5	ASRDPGAQY
-	TRBV7-7	ASSTGTLTYNEQY
TRBJ1-6	TRBV7-2	ASSEMTATNSPLH
TRBJ2-1	TRBV20-1	SAREGQGQQF
-	TRBV4-3	TSSRTVPSYEQY
TRBJ2-1	TRBV29-1	SVATTSADNEQF
TRBJ2-5	TRBV11-2	ASSLPGQGLQETQY
-	TRBV2	ASSGGEKETQY
TRBJ2-3	TRBV5-1	ASSLATGTGAGDTQY